These 12 T cell receptor beta chains were sequenced from one sample in a study of CD8 T cells in ankylosing spondylitis. Using its own MiXCR run on the 5' RACE reads, TCRdb lists one record per CDR3 protein. The sample has 150,000 to 200,000 distinct CDR3 sequences, 11% seen once. Sample: blood, either unsorted or a sorted T cell fraction (not recorded which). The receptors derive from a male donor with ankylosing spondylitis or in good health (not recorded which).

V and J are TRBV7-9 and TRBJ2-3; TRBD2 agrees at 10 bases. CDR1 is SEHNR and CDR2 is FQNEAQ in the germline V gene (reference sequence). Trimming cost V 7 bases and J 1 base; bases outside gene matches: 8. The CDR3 runs to 16 residues. CDR3 bases: TGTGCCAGCATCAAAGGGGGGACTAGCGGCACAGATACGCAGTATTTT. Translation gives CASIKGGTSGTDTQYF. Supplemented by reference TRBV7-9 and TRBJ2-3, the full variable domain reads DTGVSQNPRHKITKRGQNVTFRCDPISEHNRLYWYRQTLGQGPEFLTYFQNEAQLEKSRLLSDRFSAERPKGSFSTLEIQRTEQGDSAMYLCASIKGGTSGTDTQYFGPGTRLTVL.

The chain recombines TRBV13 with TRBJ2-1; D is undetermined. Trimming shortened V by 5 bases and J by 0 bases, and 17 bases separated the two germline ends. The CDR3 is 17 amino acids. The germline V gene has CDR1 PRHDT and CDR2 FYEKMQ (reference sequence). The CDR3 here is CASSHSRGLGSYNEQFF. CDR3 coding DNA: TGTGCCAGCAGCCATTCGCGTGGTTTGGGCTCCTACAATGAGCAGTTCTTC.

This clonotype appeared many times. The DNA for the CDR3 is TGCGCCAGCAGCTCGGGTAGGACTAGCGCCGGGGAGCTGTTTTTT. It translates to CASSSGRTSAGELFF. The gene calls are TRBV5-1 and TRBJ2-2, with 9 nucleotides matching TRBD2. Germline V lookup: CDR1 SGHRS, CDR2 YFSETQ. Trimming cost V 3 bases and J 6 bases; bases outside gene matches: 6. This CDR3 has 15 amino acids.

Details on this clonotype: A much larger clone is a single base away; this may be a read error. This rearrangement joins TRBV5-6 to TRBJ1-4; D uncertain. The CDR3 is made up of 13 amino acids. CDR1 and CDR2 (germline): SGHDT, YYEEEE. The CDR3 DNA sequence: TGTGCCGGCAGCGCCACCGTCGGAGAAAAACTGTTTTTT. Translation gives CAGSATVGEKLFF.

This clonotype was counted many times. The chain couples TRBV27 to TRBJ2-7; 9 positions match TRBD1. CDR3 length: 14 residues. With 5 bases clipped from V and 7 bases from J, the junction kept 9 bases outside the gene matches. The germline gives CDR1 MNHEY, CDR2 SMNVEV (reference sequence). Here the CDR3 reads CASSATQGAGEQYF. The CDR3, as DNA: TGTGCCAGCAGTGCCACACAGGGGGCGGGGGAGCAGTACTTC.

Many counts were recorded for this clonotype. This rearrangement joins TRBV29-1 to TRBJ2-1; 8 bases line up with TRBD2. J gave up 7 bases and V 5 bases, and 7 bases lay outside the gene matches. The CDR3 sequence is 13 residues long. From germline, CDR1 is SQVTM and CDR2 ANQGSEA. The CDR3 DNA sequence: TGCAGCGTTCCGTTAGCGGGATTGAATGAGCAGTTCTTC. Translation: CSVPLAGLNEQFF.

The sample holds a few counts of this clonotype. The rearrangement joins TRBV29-1 to TRBJ1-2; D remains ambiguous. The CDR3 runs to 10 residues. Germline V gene lookup returns CDR1 SQVTM and CDR2 ANQGSEA. CDR3 DNA: TGCAGTTCCGGCGACGGTGGCTACACCTTC. Amino acid sequence: CSSGDGGYTF.

This clonotype was counted only a few times. The chain carries TRBV25-1 and TRBJ1-6; a possible D gene is TRBD1 (5 bases). Trimming pared 2 bases from V and 1 base from J, leaving 6 bases between. CDR3 length equals 15 residues. In germline, CDR1 is MGHDK, CDR2 SYGVNS. The CDR3 spells CASSEGGSYNSPLHF. CDR3 bases: TGTGCCAGCAGTGAAGGGGGATCCTATAATTCACCCCTCCACTTT.

This clonotype was observed many times. This chain uses TRBV7-6 with TRBJ2-3, with 7 bases lining up with TRBD2. The CDR3 has 16 residues. Looked up from germline, CDR1 is SGHVS and CDR2 is FNYEAQ. V was pared by 5 bases and J by 4 bases, with 12 bases of the junction left unmatched. CDR3 region: CASSPRGAGVADTQYF. CDR3 DNA: TGTGCCAGCAGCCCCCGCGGGGCGGGAGTGGCAGATACGCAGTATTTT.

Many counts were recorded for this clonotype. The chain recombines TRBV11-2 with TRBJ2-1; 10 bases fit TRBD1. The CDR3 length is 13 residues. Trimming at V came to 6 bases and at J to 8 bases, leaving 4 bases not matched to a gene. Germline CDR1 and CDR2: SGHAT and FQNNGV. The CDR3 protein is CASRLTGGYEQFF. As DNA, the CDR3 is TGTGCCAGCAGACTGACAGGGGGCTATGAGCAGTTCTTC.

This clonotype was observed many times. The chain joins TRBV7-2 to TRBJ2-3; TRBD2 matches at 14 bases. From germline, CDR1 is SGHTA and CDR2 FQGNSA. The CDR3 has 18 residues. Germline trimming cut 0 bases from V and 4 bases from J; bases unmatched to any gene: 6. The CDR3 reads CASSLAGTSGSFPDTQYF. The CDR3 DNA reads as TGTGCCAGCAGCTTAGCCGGGACTAGCGGGAGTTTCCCAGATACGCAGTATTTT. Full variable domain (remainder filled in from reference TRBV7-2 and TRBJ2-3): GAGVSQSPSNKVTEKGKDVELRCDPISGHTALYWYRQSLGQGLEFLIYFQGNSAPDKSGLPSDRFSAERTGGSVSTLTIQRTQQEDSAVYLCASSLAGTSGSFPDTQYFGPGTRLTVL.

The chain has TRBV5-4 and TRBJ2-3; a weak D match, TRBD2 (6 bases). CDR1 SGHNT and CDR2 YYREEE come from the germline V gene (reference sequence). This CDR3 has 16 residues. V shed 4 bases and J shed 3 bases, with 18 bases lying between them. CDR3 sequence reads: CASSRVASGGTDTQYF. CDR3 nucleotides: TGTGCCAGCAGCCGGGTGGCCAGCGGAGGGACAGATACGCAGTATTTT.